This TCR beta chain stems from a study of cytomegalovirus exposure and HLA in healthy donors. There are 14 residues in the CDR3. The V and J ends lost 7 bases and 1 base, in that order; junction bases with no gene match: 8. Germline V gene data show CDR1 as SQVTM and CDR2 as ANQGSEA. Amplification used 60 Vbeta primers and 13 Jbeta primers. Repertoires were generated with immunoSEQ multiplex PCR, while TCRdb's copy carries only in-frame clones and drops some. The specimen's table records tens of thousands of clones. This TCR derives from a man aged 55 to 69 in good health and CMV-seropositive. The material sequenced was PBMCs. The V call is TRBV29-1, the J call TRBJ2-3; 7 bases match TRBD1. CDR3: CSARQGSGTDTQYF. The CDR3, as DNA: TGCAGCGCCCGACAGGGCTCGGGCACAGATACGCAGTATTTT.